The present entry profiles one TCR beta chain with its context. No antigen is known for it. The CDR3 length is 12 residues. Deletions cut 6 bases from V and 3 bases from J, with 11 bases between. CDR1 and CDR2 from the germline V gene are SQVTM and ANQGSEA. TCRdb reprocessed the RT-PCR reads via MiXCR and lists one record per CDR3 protein. This sample has approximately 480,000 distinct CDR3 sequences, with approximately 9.9% found just once. This specimen comes from a study of response to subunit inactivated influenza vaccine. Whole-study findings and limits: Few additional T cells are recruited per seasonal influenza vaccination, authors suggested.

The genes are TRBV29-1 and TRBJ1-1, with D perhaps matching TRBD1 (6 bases). The sequencing here drew on PBMCs from blood, taken more than 35 days after vaccination. This receptor was identified in a man aged 50 to 59 who received an inactivated influenza vaccine. This chain's CDR3 is CSVGRGDTEAFF. The DNA for the CDR3 is TGCAGCGTAGGCAGGGGAGACACTGAAGCTTTCTTT.